The 9 T cell receptor beta chains presented below share a single source sample, sequenced in a study of neurological immune-mediated disorders. TCRdb re-analysed the 5' RACE reads in MiXCR, keeping a single row per CDR3 protein. Here the sample spans around 50,000 distinct CDR3 sequences, around 3.5% being singletons. Sequenced: PBMCs. The receptors here all came from a woman younger than 45 with multiple sclerosis.

Concerning this clonotype itself: This could be a read error, since a much larger clone is one nucleotide away. The gene calls are TRBV11-1 and TRBJ2-7; TRBD1 is a possible D gene (6 bases). The CDR3 contains 11 residues. Germline-derived CDR1 and CDR2 are SGHAT and FQDESV (reference sequence). DNA for the CDR3: TGTACCAGCAGCCTCAGGGGCGAGCAGTACTTC. This sequence encodes CTSSLRGEQYF.

This clonotype was found many times. This chain uses TRBV5-1 with TRBJ2-5; a weak D match, TRBD2 (6 bases). CDR3 length equals 13 residues. CDR1 and CDR2 (germline): SGHRS, YFSETQ. V lost 5 bases and J lost 4, with 12 bases in between. The CDR3 bases are TGCGCCAGCAGTAGGGAGGCTTCAGAGACCCAGTACTTC. The encoded protein is CASSREASETQYF.

The chain combines TRBV19 with TRBJ2-7; the match to TRBD1 covers 8 bases. This CDR3 spans 13 amino acids. Germline values: CDR1 LNHDA, CDR2 SQIVND (reference sequence). J lost 5 bases, V lost 2 bases, and 2 bases had no gene match. In nucleotides, the CDR3 is TGTGCCAGTAGTATAAGGACAGGGAACGAGCAGTACTTC. Translation: CASSIRTGNEQYF.

There are many counts of this clonotype. CDR3: CASSFLAGIEQYF. CDR3 sequence (DNA): TGTGCCAGCAGTTTCCTAGCGGGCATCGAGCAGTACTTC. V and J are TRBV12-3 or TRBV12-4 and TRBJ2-7, with TRBD2 identical over 8 bases. After removal of 3 bases from V and 6 bases from J, the junction contained 4 bases not matched to a gene. The CDR3 contains 13 residues.

The table lists this clonotype with many counts. V gene TRBV7-2 combines with J gene TRBJ2-5; D possibly corresponds to TRBD2 (6 bases). This CDR3 is built from 14 residues. V shed 5 bases and J shed 9 bases, with 19 bases lying between them. From germline, CDR1 is SGHTA and CDR2 FQGNSA. The CDR3 reads CASSHPGAGVAQYF. In nucleotides, the CDR3 is TGTGCCAGCAGCCACCCGGGAGCCGGGGTGGCCCAGTACTTC.

In the case of this clonotype: The junction shows a germline mismatch at one end, possibly a read error. The chain has TRBV11-2 and TRBJ1-6; 9 positions match TRBD1. The CDR3 loop spans 15 amino acids. CDR1 SGHAT and CDR2 FQNNGV come from the germline V gene. Written as DNA, the CDR3 is TGTGCCAGCAGCGCCAGGACAGGGGATAATTCACCCCTCAACTTT. The encoded protein is CASSARTGDNSPLNF.

Ten or more counts support this clonotype. The chain carries TRBV20-1 and TRBJ1-2; no definite D call. This CDR3 is built from 14 residues. With 5 bases removed from V and 7 bases from J, the gap between germline ends came to 20 bases. Germline assignment: CDR1 DFQATT and CDR2 SNEGSKA (reference sequence). This CDR3 is CSAEGSPLPGGYTF. The CDR3 bases are TGCAGTGCTGAAGGCTCGCCTCTTCCCGGTGGCTACACCTTC.

This clonotype occurred a few times. The chain carries TRBV20-1 and TRBJ1-5; TRBD1 aligns across 9 bases. The germline gives CDR1 DFQATT, CDR2 SNEGSKA (reference sequence). Unmatched junction bases numbered 6, after V lost 5 bases and J lost 4 bases. The CDR3 loop spans 14 amino acids. Written as DNA, the CDR3 is TGCAGTGCTCGGAGGACAGGGGCAAATCAGCCCCAGCATTTT. This gives the protein CSARRTGANQPQHF.

This clonotype was detected many times. V usage is TRBV5-1 and J usage is TRBJ2-7; D assignment may be TRBD1 or TRBD2 (6 bases each). This CDR3 is built from 15 residues. CDR1 SGHRS and CDR2 YFSETQ come from the germline V gene. Trimming removed 4 bases at V and 2 bases at J, with 16 bases between. CDR3 residues: CASSLRGGPTYEQYF. The DNA of the CDR3 is TGCGCCAGCAGCCTACGTGGGGGGCCAACCTACGAGCAGTACTTC.